The clone carrying this TCR beta chain showed up many times. The antigen is undetermined. Time point meaning: longitudinal time-point 3. Unsorted libraries were generated from 2 million PBMCs. These cells had been stored in RNAlater at -80 C. 5'RACE with 10-nucleotide random UMIs produced the cDNA. A single record per CDR3 protein comes from TCRdb applying MiXCR to the 5' RACE reads. This table has 95,000 to 110,000 distinct CDR3 sequences, roughly 10% appearing once. The sample belongs to a study of neurological immune-mediated disorders. Overall study findings and caveats: Because no CDR3 amino acid sequences were shared across subjects by expanded clones, private repertoires were suggested in all groups.

Trimming took 4 bases from V and 5 from J, leaving 11 bases between them. Per germline, CDR1 SGHDN and CDR2 FVKESK. This CDR3 comprises 13 residues. The specimen was PBMCs. The receptor comes from a female donor with HTLV-1-associated myelopathy (HAM/TSP). The rearrangement links TRBV14 to TRBJ1-2; D is unclear. DNA for the CDR3: TGTGCCAGCAGCCGGAGAGCTACTTATGGCTACACCTTC. Its protein product is CASSRRATYGYTF.